A single sample is the source of the 26 T cell receptor beta chains below, sequenced in a study of blood T cells in healthy people across ages. Sample-barcoded 5' priming and a J-beta primer mix drove a second PCR of about 6 to 12 cycles. Each CDR3 protein gets one entry after TCRdb re-called the 5' RACE reads with MiXCR. The sample lists roughly 1.9 million distinct CDR3 sequences, approximately 39% seen once, with roughly 23% in the top ten. The sample was blood. These receptor sequences come from a human donor in good health.

This sequence joins TRBV29-1 and TRBJ1-2; the match to TRBD1 covers 9 bases. CDR1 is SQVTM, CDR2 ANQGSEA, per germline. This CDR3 contains 12 residues. Unmatched junction bases numbered 5, after V lost 4 bases and J lost 8 bases. The CDR3 bases are TGCAGCGTTGGGACAGGGGCTAGAGGCTACACCTTC. Protein: CSVGTGARGYTF.

The V and J genes are TRBV20-1 and TRBJ2-7; 9 nucleotides match TRBD1. The V gene end was trimmed by 6 bases and the J gene end by 3 bases; junction bases not matched to a gene: 6. The CDR3 runs 13 residues. CDR1 is DFQATT and CDR2 is SNEGSKA in the germline V gene (reference sequence). The CDR3, as DNA: TGCAGTGCGGCGGGACAGGGATTCTACGAGCAGTACTTC. Its translation is CSAAGQGFYEQYF.

Notes on this clonotype: With a much larger clone just one base away, this may be a read error. The CDR3 DNA reads TGCAGCGTTGAAGGGTCCCTCCATGGTGATGAGCGGTTCTTC. It encodes CSVEGSLHGDERFF. This rearrangement joins TRBV29-1 to TRBJ2-1; D gene unclear. This CDR3 has 14 amino acids. The germline V gene has CDR1 SQVTM and CDR2 ANQGSEA.

The chain links TRBV28 to TRBJ1-2, with 8 bases that match TRBD1. Germline V gene data show CDR1 as MDHEN and CDR2 as SYDVKM. The CDR3 totals 13 residues. The V segment lost 4 bases and the J segment 8 bases; nucleotides outside the gene matches: 6. CDR3 in amino acids: CASSSPRDRGYTF. The CDR3 nucleotides are TGTGCCAGCAGTTCCCCCCGGGACAGGGGCTACACCTTC.

This clonotype is a singleton in its sample. This rearrangement joins TRBV28 to TRBJ1-5; weak D call: TRBD1 (6 bases). Germline assignment: CDR1 MDHEN and CDR2 SYDVKM. The CDR3 is made up of 15 amino acids. V was clipped by 2 bases and J by 2 bases, with 10 bases between them. CDR3 amino acids: CASSLQQGGNQPQHF. In DNA, the CDR3 is TGTGCCAGCAGTTTACAACAGGGAGGCAATCAGCCCCAGCATTTT.

There are a few counts of this clonotype. The chain joins TRBV27 to TRBJ2-3; the D gene is possibly TRBD2 (5 bases). The length of the CDR3 is 15 residues. V was trimmed by 4 bases and J by 2 bases, leaving 13 bases between them. Germline V lookup: CDR1 MNHEY, CDR2 SMNVEV (reference sequence). CDR3: CASSSQAEYTDTQYF. Written as DNA, the CDR3 is TGTGCCAGCAGTTCCCAAGCGGAGTACACAGATACGCAGTATTTT.

This clonotype was counted between two and nine times. This rearrangement joins TRBV7-2 to TRBJ1-2; D is unresolved. Germline CDR1 and CDR2: SGHTA and FQGNSA. Trimming shortened V by 5 bases and J by 4 bases, and 11 bases separated the two germline ends. CDR3 length: 13 amino acids. Here the CDR3 reads CASSHSPFYGYTF. The CDR3 DNA follows: TGTGCCAGCAGCCACAGCCCTTTCTATGGCTACACCTTC.

The rearrangement joins TRBV7-2 to TRBJ2-3; 8 bases are shared with TRBD2. The trim removed 5 bases at V and 2 bases at J, leaving 9 bases unmatched. CDR1 and CDR2 from the germline V gene are SGHTA and FQGNSA. The CDR3 is made up of 16 amino acids. CDR3 nucleotides: TGTGCCAGCAGCCGGTTGGCGGGGGGAGACACAGATACGCAGTATTTT. Translated, it gives CASSRLAGGDTDTQYF.

CDR3: CASSLGPFPTNEKLFF. The CDR3 DNA is TGTGCCAGCAGCTTGGGCCCTTTCCCAACTAATGAAAAACTGTTTTTT. The J gene is TRBJ1-4, the V gene TRBV5-5; no firm D call. V dropped 0 bases and J dropped 0 bases, with 9 bases sitting between them. Germline loops: CDR1 SGHKS, CDR2 YYEKEE (reference sequence). This CDR3 contains 16 residues.

This clonotype was seen a few times. The chain combines TRBV29-1 with TRBJ2-3; D gene unclear. This CDR3 is 13 amino acids long. Germline-derived CDR1 and CDR2 are SQVTM and ANQGSEA. Deletions cut 1 base from V and 4 bases from J, with 9 bases between. The CDR3 reads CSVEGRPSDTQYF. The DNA for the CDR3 is TGCAGCGTTGAAGGTCGCCCGTCAGATACGCAGTATTTT.

This chain links TRBV6-5 with TRBJ2-4, with D tentatively TRBD1 (6 bases). The DNA matches TRBJ2-5 better at its end, which makes the J call doubtful. The CDR3 has 15 amino acids. Germline lookup yields CDR1 MNHEY and CDR2 SVGAGI. The CDR3 loop reads CASSYHGQSQETQYF. The DNA for the CDR3 is TGTGCCAGCAGTTACCATGGACAGTCCCAAGAGACCCAGTACTTC.

V is TRBV6-2 or TRBV6-3 and J is TRBJ1-2; possible D gene TRBD1, 5 bases. There are 13 residues in the CDR3. CDR1 MNHEY and CDR2 SVGEGT come from the germline V gene. The V gene lost 5 bases and the J gene lost 4 bases, with 11 bases spanning the gap. The DNA for the CDR3 is TGTGCCAGCAGTGCCGACAGTCTCTATGGCTACACCTTC. Protein product: CASSADSLYGYTF.

CDR3 in amino acids: CSVELQRDDAEAFF. For the CDR3, the DNA is TGCAGCGTTGAGCTACAGCGAGATGACGCTGAAGCTTTCTTT. The chain carries TRBV29-1 and TRBJ1-1; D unclear. Per germline, CDR1 SQVTM and CDR2 ANQGSEA. V shed 3 bases and J shed 6 bases, with 17 bases lying between them. This CDR3 is built from 14 residues.

The genes are TRBV4-3 and TRBJ2-3; the D gene is possibly TRBD2 (5 bases). Germline CDR1 is LGHNA and CDR2 is YSLEER. V shed 4 bases and J shed 2 bases, with 13 bases lying between them. The CDR3 has 15 residues. The CDR3 DNA reads TGCGCCAGCAGCCCGGTGAGGGAGAACACAGATACGCAGTATTTT. Its protein product is CASSPVRENTDTQYF.

This clonotype appeared a few times. The rearrangement joins TRBV9 to TRBJ2-3; 10 bases match TRBD2. This CDR3 spans 17 amino acids. V was clipped by 2 bases and J by 5 bases; unmatched bases: 11. Germline V lookup: CDR1 SGDLS, CDR2 YYNGEE. The CDR3, as DNA: TGTGCCAGCAGCGTTCGGAGCGGGGGGGACCTGGTAGATACGCAGTATTTT. This encodes CASSVRSGGDLVDTQYF.

V usage is TRBV2 and J usage is TRBJ1-1, with D tentatively TRBD1 (5 bases). Germline assignment: CDR1 SNHLY and CDR2 FYNNEI. The CDR3 covers 17 residues. Trimming took 4 bases from V and 3 from J, leaving 21 bases between them. The CDR3 here is CASSVHRPGYGDTEAFF. CDR3 nucleotides: TGTGCCAGCAGTGTCCACAGGCCCGGTTACGGTGACACTGAAGCTTTCTTT.

The chain couples TRBV28 to TRBJ2-7; TRBD2 agrees at 10 bases. The J call may be mistaken, given a closer DNA end match to TRBJ2-5. This CDR3 spans 15 amino acids. Germline V CDR1 and CDR2: MDHEN, SYDVKM. The CDR3 sequence: CASRESGGAAETQYF. The CDR3 DNA follows: TGTGCCAGCAGAGAAAGCGGGGGGGCTGCAGAGACCCAGTACTTC.

The rearrangement uses TRBV4-1 and TRBJ1-2; D is possibly TRBD1 (6 bases). Germline lookup yields CDR1 MGHRA and CDR2 YSYEKL. The ends were cut back, 3 bases at V and 6 bases at J, with 11 bases in the middle. This CDR3 is built from 13 residues. CDR3 nucleotides: TGCGCCAGCAGCCAGGCGGGGGGCCATGGCTACACCTTC. Its translation: CASSQAGGHGYTF.

The rearrangement uses TRBV7-9 and TRBJ1-2, with D possibly TRBD1 on 5 matching bases. V lost 4 bases and J lost 4, with 22 bases in between. Germline loops: CDR1 SEHNR, CDR2 FQNEAQ (reference sequence). CDR3 length: 17 residues. CDR3 residues: CASSSLERQPQSYGYTF. The CDR3 nucleotides are TGTGCCAGCAGCTCCTTAGAAAGACAGCCTCAAAGCTATGGCTACACCTTC.

This clonotype was observed a few times. This chain connects TRBV11-2 to TRBJ2-5; 8 nucleotides match TRBD2. The CDR3 has 16 residues. V lost 6 bases and J lost 1; bases outside the gene matches: 10. Germline loops: CDR1 SGHAT, CDR2 FQNNGV. This CDR3 is CASSPKGLAGQETQYF. CDR3 DNA sequence: TGTGCCAGCAGTCCTAAAGGACTAGCAGGCCAAGAGACCCAGTACTTC.

This clonotype was counted between two and nine times. The rearrangement uses TRBV7-2 and TRBJ1-4; D is unresolved. The germline V gene encodes CDR1 SGHTA and CDR2 FQGNSA. The CDR3 length is 15 residues. V lost 1 base and J lost 4, with 10 bases in between. The CDR3 sequence: CASSLGSVGNEKLFF. As DNA, the CDR3 is TGTGCCAGCAGCTTAGGTTCGGTGGGTAATGAAAAACTGTTTTTT.

The chain recombines TRBV12-3 or TRBV12-4 with TRBJ1-5; D remains unclear. The CDR3 is 12 residues long. V shed 6 bases and J shed 7 bases, with 10 bases lying between them. Here the CDR3 reads CASSTFTQPQHF. The CDR3, as DNA: TGTGCCAGCAGCACCTTCACCCAGCCCCAGCATTTT.

This chain connects TRBV5-6 to TRBJ2-1; no clear D. The CDR3 has 15 amino acids. Trimming removed 4 bases from V and 3 bases from J, with 14 bases in between. Germline V lookup: CDR1 SGHDT, CDR2 YYEEEE. CDR3 residues: CASSPIAGHYNEQFF. In DNA, the CDR3 is TGTGCCAGCAGCCCTATAGCCGGGCACTACAATGAGCAGTTCTTC.

On this clonotype itself: At one of its ends the junction is not consistent with the germline gene, which may arise from a read error. V gene TRBV29-1 combines with J gene TRBJ2-1; no definite D call. The CDR3 is 11 amino acids. From germline, CDR1 is SQVTM and CDR2 ANQGSEA. DNA for the CDR3: TGCAGCGTCGGAATTTACAATGAGCGGTTCTTC. This encodes CSVGIYNERFF.

This sequence joins TRBV6-5 and TRBJ2-7; 7 bases match TRBD1. With V trimmed by 0 bases and J by 1 base, 6 bases remained unmatched. Germline-derived CDR1 and CDR2 are MNHEY and SVGAGI. The CDR3 contains 16 residues. The CDR3 reads CASSYSTGTASYEQYF. DNA for the CDR3: TGTGCCAGCAGTTACTCGACTGGGACAGCGTCCTACGAGCAGTACTTC.

This clonotype was observed a handful of times. This could be a read error, since a much larger clone is one nucleotide away. V usage is TRBV7-8 and J usage is TRBJ2-3; maybe TRBD1 (5 bases). The CDR3 has 15 amino acids. CDR1 is SGHVS, CDR2 FQNEAQ, per germline. As DNA, the CDR3 is TGTGCCAGCAGCCCTTACACCCTCAGGGCAGATACGCGGTATTTT. This encodes CASSPYTLRADTRYF.